Following are 25 T cell receptor beta chains from one sample sequenced in a study of blood T cell repertoires in COVID-19. Repertoires were generated with immunoSEQ multiplex PCR, while TCRdb's copy carries only in-frame clones and drops some. The sample holds approximately 280,000 clones; about four fifths are singletons and the top ten take 4.5% to 6%. Sequencing input: PBMCs or T cells enriched from blood (not recorded which). The receptors here all came from a man between 35 and 55 years old who had been exposed to COVID-19.

The chain is built from TRBV11-2 and TRBJ1-4; 8 positions agree with TRBD1. J lost 5 bases, V lost 5 bases, and 7 bases had no gene match. Germline V lookup: CDR1 SGHAT, CDR2 FQNNGV. The CDR3 is 15 residues long. CDR3 coding DNA: TGTGCCAGCAGCCATAGTCAGGGGGCCAATGAAAAACTGTTTTTT. Its translation is CASSHSQGANEKLFF.

The genes are TRBV6-4 and TRBJ2-5; 11 nucleotides line up with TRBD2. Germline-derived CDR1 and CDR2 are MRHNA and SNTAGT. The CDR3 sequence is 14 residues long. Germline trimming cut 5 bases from V and 3 bases from J; bases unmatched to any gene: 2. CDR3: CASSCSGREETQYF. CDR3 nucleotides: TGTGCCAGCAGTTGTAGCGGGAGGGAAGAGACCCAGTACTTC.

Comments on this clone: Within the sample, other DNA sequences also encode this same CDR3. This chain connects TRBV5-1 to TRBJ1-2; 11 nucleotides line up with TRBD1. Germline lookup yields CDR1 SGHRS and CDR2 YFSETQ. The CDR3 sequence is 14 residues long. J lost 4 bases, V lost 3 bases, and 2 bases had no gene match. Here the CDR3 reads CASSSGQGGYGYTF. The CDR3 DNA reads TGCGCCAGCAGCTCGGGACAGGGGGGCTATGGCTACACCTTC.

The genes are TRBV6-5 and TRBJ1-4; D not resolved. CDR1 and CDR2 (germline): MNHEY, SVGAGI. V lost 0 bases to trimming and J lost 0 bases, with 8 bases between them. CDR3 length: 16 residues. The CDR3 is CASSYSVVSTNEKLFF. The CDR3 DNA follows: TGTGCCAGCAGTTACTCGGTAGTTTCAACTAATGAAAAACTGTTTTTT.

This clone was counted once. This chain connects TRBV27 to TRBJ2-4; D is possibly TRBD2 (6 bases). Germline CDR1 MNHEY, CDR2 SMNVEV (reference sequence). The ends were cut back, 0 bases at V and 0 bases at J, with 33 bases in the middle. This CDR3 comprises 24 residues. The CDR3 loop is CASSLSASTARTGDLKLAKNIQYF. The CDR3 DNA sequence: TGTGCCAGCAGTTTATCTGCATCTACCGCCCGGACGGGGGATTTGAAGCTAGCCAAAAACATTCAGTACTTC.

J is TRBJ2-1 and V is TRBV7-9; the match to TRBD2 covers 11 bases. J gave up 13 bases and V 3 bases, and 11 bases lay outside the gene matches. Germline V gene data show CDR1 as SEHNR and CDR2 as FQNEAQ (reference sequence). CDR3 length: 15 residues. The CDR3 here is CASSLVLAGAPGQFF. DNA of the CDR3: TGTGCCAGCAGCTTGGTACTAGCGGGAGCCCCTGGTCAGTTCTTC.

This sequence joins TRBV9 and TRBJ1-2; 7 positions match TRBD1. V shed 4 bases and J 3 bases; nucleotides not matched to a gene: 9. The CDR3 runs 15 residues. Germline V gene sequence: CDR1 SGDLS, CDR2 YYNGEE. The CDR3 here is CASSPFRDSDYGYTF. The CDR3 DNA sequence: TGTGCCAGCAGCCCTTTCCGGGACAGCGACTATGGCTACACCTTC.

The chain joins TRBV30 to TRBJ2-1, with a weak D call TRBD1 (5 bases). The ends were cut back, 5 bases at V and 9 bases at J, with 11 bases in the middle. The CDR3 spans 11 residues. Germline CDR1 and CDR2: GTSNPN and SVGIG (reference sequence). CDR3 protein: CAWQGRGEQFF. As DNA, the CDR3 is TGTGCCTGGCAGGGTAGGGGTGAGCAGTTCTTC.

This sequence joins TRBV28 and TRBJ1-1; TRBD1 agrees at 8 bases. Germline V gene data show CDR1 as MDHEN and CDR2 as SYDVKM. CDR3 size: 15 residues. The V segment lost 4 bases and the J segment 4 bases; nucleotides outside the gene matches: 8. The CDR3: CASSSPGGGITEAFF. The CDR3 DNA reads TGTGCCAGCAGTTCACCAGGGGGCGGGATCACTGAAGCTTTCTTT.

A word on this clone: The same CDR3 also results from other DNA sequences found in this sample. The chain has TRBV12-3 or TRBV12-4 and TRBJ2-7, with unresolved D. Trimming removed 6 bases at V and 3 bases at J, with 6 bases between. The CDR3 covers 11 residues. CDR3 region: CASSSRYEQYF. The CDR3 region has the DNA TGTGCCAGCAGCTCCCGCTACGAGCAGTACTTC.

The V gene is TRBV10-1, the J gene TRBJ2-1; 10 bases match TRBD2. The germline V gene encodes CDR1 WNHNN and CDR2 SYGVQD (reference sequence). J lost 8 bases, V lost 8 bases, and 9 bases had no gene match. This CDR3 comprises 14 residues. CDR3 loop: CASAPGLASDEQFF. CDR3 nucleotide sequence: TGCGCCAGCGCCCCGGGACTAGCGTCCGATGAGCAGTTCTTC.

This chain uses TRBV2 with TRBJ1-3, with D maybe TRBD1 (5 bases). V was clipped by 10 bases and J by 4 bases, with 11 bases between them. CDR1 and CDR2 from the germline V gene are SNHLY and FYNNEI. This CDR3 contains 12 residues. As DNA, the CDR3 is TGTGCCACAAGACAGTCCGGAAACACCATATATTTT. Residues: CATRQSGNTIYF.

This sequence joins TRBV5-1 and TRBJ2-3; 7 nucleotides match TRBD1. CDR1 and CDR2 from the germline V gene are SGHRS and YFSETQ. The CDR3 length is 13 residues. With 5 bases clipped from V and 4 bases from J, the junction kept 4 bases outside the gene matches. CDR3 sequence (DNA): TGCGCCAGCAGAAGACAGGGCTCAGATACGCAGTATTTT. Its translation is CASRRQGSDTQYF.

The gene calls are TRBV21-1 and TRBJ2-3; TRBD1 is the table's D call, not checked against the DNA. TRBV21-1 is shown as a pseudogene. CDR3 length equals 13 residues. CDR3 sequence reads: CASSHIRGDTQYF. CDR3 nucleotides: TGTGCCAGCAGCCACATCAGGGGAGATACGCAGTATTTT.

The chain recombines TRBV5-5 with TRBJ1-5; TRBD1 is a possible D gene (6 bases). Looked up from germline, CDR1 is SGHKS and CDR2 is YYEKEE (reference sequence). Trimming removed 0 bases at V and 2 bases at J, with 15 bases between. The CDR3 is 17 amino acids. CDR3 in amino acids: CASSLVFRGSGNQPQHF. CDR3 in DNA: TGTGCCAGCAGCTTGGTTTTCAGGGGCTCGGGCAATCAGCCCCAGCATTTT.

The chain links TRBV7-9 to TRBJ2-5, with D maybe TRBD2 (7 bases). The V and J ends lost 5 bases and 4 bases respectively, with 14 bases between them. The germline V gene has CDR1 SEHNR and CDR2 FQNEAQ (reference sequence). The length of the CDR3 is 14 residues. This CDR3 reads CASSLQGGGETQYF. The DNA of the CDR3 is TGTGCCAGCAGCCTGCAGGGAGGGGGAGAGACCCAGTACTTC. The complete variable domain, with remaining parts taken from reference TRBV7-9 and TRBJ2-5, reads DTGVSQNPRHKITKRGQNVTFRCDPISEHNRLYWYRQTLGQGPEFLTYFQNEAQLEKSRLLSDRFSAERPKGSFSTLEIQRTEQGDSAMYLCASSLQGGGETQYFGPGTRLLVL.

This sequence joins TRBV2 and TRBJ1-6; 8 nucleotides agree with TRBD1. In germline, CDR1 is SNHLY, CDR2 FYNNEI. This CDR3 is 14 amino acids long. Trimming took 6 bases from V and 7 from J; bases not matched to a gene: 5. The DNA of the CDR3 is TGTGCCAGCAGGTCGGGACAGGCCAATTCACCCCTCCACTTT. Its translation: CASRSGQANSPLHF.

The V and J genes are TRBV6-5 and TRBJ2-2, with a tentative D call TRBD1 (6 bases). CDR1 MNHEY and CDR2 SVGAGI come from the germline V gene. V was cut by 7 bases and J by 0 bases, with 12 bases left in between. CDR3 size: 15 residues. In nucleotides, the CDR3 is TGTGCCAGCATTTGGGGGCTGACGAACACCGGGGAGCTGTTTTTT. Protein sequence: CASIWGLTNTGELFF.

The chain uses TRBV19 and TRBJ2-7; 8 bases match TRBD2. V lost 3 bases to trimming and J lost 7 bases; unmatched junction nucleotides: 11. Germline V CDR1 and CDR2: LNHDA, SQIVND (reference sequence). The CDR3 runs 15 residues. The CDR3 loop is CASSISPRTSREQYF. The CDR3 coding sequence is TGTGCCAGTAGTATTTCCCCCCGGACTAGCAGGGAGCAGTACTTC.

The chain joins TRBV4-2 to TRBJ2-1; D unclear. Germline V CDR1 and CDR2: LGHNA, YNFKEQ. V dropped 3 bases and J dropped 8 bases, with 8 bases sitting between them. CDR3 length: 12 residues. DNA of the CDR3: TGTGCCAGCAGCCAGGATAGCTATGAGCAGTTCTTC. It codes for CASSQDSYEQFF.

The CDR3 spells CASSLSPGVLAFF. DNA for the CDR3: TGTGCCAGCAGCCTCAGTCCAGGGGTTCTAGCTTTCTTT. The V call is TRBV7-2, the J call TRBJ1-1; TRBD1 is a possible D gene (6 bases). Germline lookup yields CDR1 SGHTA and CDR2 FQGNSA. V was clipped by 5 bases and J by 10 bases, with 17 bases between them. The CDR3 totals 13 residues.

This chain connects TRBV19 to TRBJ1-2, with 7 bases identical to TRBD1. The V segment lost 4 bases and the J segment 0 bases; nucleotides outside the gene matches: 8. Germline V gene lookup returns CDR1 LNHDA and CDR2 SQIVND (reference sequence). The CDR3 consists of 16 residues. Written as DNA, the CDR3 is TGTGCCAGTAGTACTCGACAGGGTTTAGCTAACTATGGCTACACCTTC. Its protein product is CASSTRQGLANYGYTF.

The chain uses TRBV21-1 and TRBJ1-6; the table's TRBD1 call for D was not verified on the DNA. TRBV21-1 is labeled a pseudogene. The CDR3 has 16 residues. CDR3 in DNA: TGTGCCAGCAGCAAGCACAGGTGTTCCTATAATTCACCCCTCCACTTT. It yields the protein CASSKHRCSYNSPLHF.

This clone showed up just once. The rearrangement joins TRBV24-1 to TRBJ2-1; 10 nucleotides align to TRBD1. This CDR3 comprises 15 residues. Unmatched junction bases numbered 8, after V lost 5 bases and J lost 8 bases. Germline assignment: CDR1 KGHDR and CDR2 SFDVKD. CDR3 coding DNA: TGTGCCACCAGTGTGCCGGGACAGGGGAACGATGAGCAGTTCTTC. The encoded protein is CATSVPGQGNDEQFF.

In its sample, this clone was seen once. This sequence joins TRBV19 and TRBJ1-1, with TRBD1 as a possible D gene (6 bases). The CDR3 has 13 residues. Germline CDR1 is LNHDA and CDR2 is SQIVND (reference sequence). The germline V and J ends were trimmed by 7 bases and 3 bases, with 12 bases remaining between them. For the CDR3, the DNA is TGTGCCAGTACCAGGGGCTGGGACACTGAAGCTTTCTTT. Its protein product is CASTRGWDTEAFF.